Each of the 17 T cell receptor beta chains below was sequenced from the same sample in a study of cytotoxic CD8 clonotypes in ibrutinib-treated CLL. This table comes from immunoSEQ multiplex PCR, and its TCRdb copy is limited to in-frame clones, with some not included. The profile covers just under 70,000 clones, with around 68% appearing a single time and approximately 5.2% taken by the ten largest. The input for sequencing was PBMCs, taken after 12 months of ibrutinib treatment. The receptors were gathered from a human donor with chronic lymphocytic leukemia.

The rearrangement joins TRBV10-1 to TRBJ1-2; no definite D call. CDR1 and CDR2 (germline): WNHNN, SYGVQD (reference sequence). The CDR3 has 12 residues. Deletions cut 8 bases from V and 8 bases from J, with 15 bases between. In DNA form, the CDR3 reads TGCGCCAGCGAGGACGGCGGCTACGGCTACACCTTC. It translates to CASEDGGYGYTF.

J is TRBJ1-2 and V is TRBV11-2, with TRBD1 identical over 9 bases. From germline, CDR1 is SGHAT and CDR2 FQNNGV. CDR3 size: 14 residues. The V segment lost 1 base and the J segment 4 bases; nucleotides outside the gene matches: 1. CDR3 in amino acids: CASSLGQGGYGYTF. DNA of the CDR3: TGTGCCAGCAGCTTAGGACAGGGGGGCTATGGCTACACCTTC.

This chain links TRBV6-1 with TRBJ2-6, with unresolved D. This CDR3 is 14 amino acids long. Trimming removed 2 bases from V and 4 bases from J, with 6 bases in between. Germline V gene sequence: CDR1 MNHNS, CDR2 SASEGT. The CDR3 coding sequence is TGTGCCAGCAGTGAAAGGATCGGGGCCAACGTCCTGACTTTC. This sequence encodes CASSERIGANVLTF.

The chain is built from TRBV28 and TRBJ1-1, with D perhaps matching TRBD1 (5 bases). CDR3 size: 14 residues. V dropped 6 bases and J dropped 5 bases, with 16 bases sitting between them. CDR1 and CDR2 (germline): MDHEN, SYDVKM. The CDR3 DNA reads TGTGCCAGCAGCTCCCCCGGGGAGGGGACTGAAGCTTTCTTT. Translating gives CASSSPGEGTEAFF.

CDR3 region: CAIGRDRGQETQYF. The DNA for the CDR3 is TGTGCCATCGGCCGGGACAGGGGACAAGAGACCCAGTACTTC. The V gene is TRBV10-3, the J gene TRBJ2-5, with 10 positions matching TRBD1. This CDR3 is 14 amino acids long. Looked up from germline, CDR1 is ENHRY and CDR2 is SYGVKD. J lost 2 bases, V lost 8 bases, and 5 bases had no gene match.

The CDR3 loop reads CASHTPQGARETQYF. CDR3 sequence (DNA): TGTGCCAGCCATACCCCGCAGGGGGCTAGGGAGACCCAGTACTTC. This chain uses TRBV7-8 with TRBJ2-5; the match to TRBD1 covers 8 bases. V was clipped by 8 bases and J by 5 bases; unmatched bases: 13. The germline V gene encodes CDR1 SGHVS and CDR2 FQNEAQ. This CDR3 is 15 amino acids long. The variable domain in full, completed from reference TRBV7-8 and TRBJ2-5, reads GAGVSQSPRYKVAKRGQDVALRCDPISGHVSLFWYQQALGQGPEFLTYFQNEAQLDKSGLPSDRFFAERPEGSVSTLKIQRTQQEDSAVYLCASHTPQGARETQYFGPGTRLLVL.

The chain uses TRBV2 and TRBJ2-3; TRBD1 is a possible D gene (6 bases). The CDR3 loop spans 15 amino acids. The germline V gene has CDR1 SNHLY and CDR2 FYNNEI. V lost 6 bases and J 6 bases, leaving 19 bases between the germline ends. The CDR3 loop is CASSTSRDTSDTQYF. DNA for the CDR3: TGTGCCAGCAGCACAAGCAGGGACACATCGGATACGCAGTATTTT.

In this sample, this clone turned up a few times. The chain uses TRBV28 and TRBJ1-2; D remains unclear. This CDR3 region has 12 residues. Looked up from germline, CDR1 is MDHEN and CDR2 is SYDVKM. V gave up 0 bases and J gave up 6 bases, with 5 bases separating them. CDR3 residues: CASSLWPHGYTF. For the CDR3, the DNA is TGTGCCAGCAGTTTATGGCCCCATGGCTACACCTTC.

The table lists this clone with a count of one. J is TRBJ2-1 and V is TRBV5-6; 9 nucleotides align to TRBD2. CDR1 is SGHDT and CDR2 is YYEEEE in the germline V gene. V was clipped by 4 bases and J by 4 bases; unmatched bases: 9. This CDR3 contains 16 residues. The DNA of the CDR3 is TGTGCCAGCAGCGCAAAGCGGGGGGCAGTTTACAATGAGCAGTTCTTC. Amino acids: CASSAKRGAVYNEQFF.

This chain connects TRBV5-1 to TRBJ2-3; no clear D. Trimming pared 0 bases from V and 2 bases from J, leaving 7 bases between. The CDR3 length is 14 residues. The germline V gene encodes CDR1 SGHRS and CDR2 YFSETQ. The CDR3 bases are TGCGCCAGCAGCTTGGATAGCCCCACAGATACGCAGTATTTT. This translates into CASSLDSPTDTQYF. Full variable domain (missing parts from reference TRBV5-1 and TRBJ2-3): KAGVTQTPRYLIKTRGQQVTLSCSPISGHRSVSWYQQTPGQGLQFLFEYFSETQRNKGNFPGRFSGRQFSNSRSEMNVSTLELGDSALYLCASSLDSPTDTQYFGPGTRLTVL.

CDR3 loop: CASRSTSGDLGAQYF. The CDR3 DNA is TGTGCCAGCAGATCGACTAGCGGGGACCTCGGGGCCCAGTACTTC. The chain has TRBV6-1 and TRBJ2-5; 11 bases map to TRBD2. Per the germline V gene, CDR1 is MNHNS and CDR2 is SASEGT. V dropped 6 bases and J dropped 9; count of bases not matched to a gene: 12. The CDR3 runs to 15 residues.

A few counts support this clone. The chain combines TRBV11-3 with TRBJ1-6; 9 nucleotides match TRBD1. The CDR3 consists of 13 residues. Per germline, CDR1 SGHNT and CDR2 YENEEA. V trimming: 5 bases; J trimming: 10 bases; junction bases outside the gene matches: 3. The CDR3 DNA sequence: TGTGCCAGCAGCCGACAGGGGGGATCACCCCTCCACTTT. It is translated as CASSRQGGSPLHF. Full variable domain (remainder filled in from reference TRBV11-3 and TRBJ1-6): EAGVVQSPRYKIIEKKQPVAFWCNPISGHNTLYWYLQNLGQGPELLIRYENEEAVDDSQLPKDRFSAERLKGVDSTLKIQPAELGDSAVYLCASSRQGGSPLHFGNGTRLTVT.

Worth noting for this clone: This sample also contains other DNA sequences that code for the same CDR3. The chain links TRBV2 to TRBJ2-5; D not certain. Germline CDR1 reads SNHLY; CDR2 reads FYNNEI. The germline V and J ends were trimmed by 4 bases and 5 bases, with 2 bases remaining between them. The CDR3 is made up of 10 amino acids. CDR3 residues: CASSVETQYF. CDR3 DNA sequence: TGTGCCAGCAGTGTGGAGACCCAGTACTTC.

The chain recombines TRBV28 with TRBJ2-2; TRBD1 matches 11 bases. V lost 0 bases to trimming and J lost 6 bases; unmatched junction nucleotides: 6. The CDR3 consists of 17 residues. CDR1 is MDHEN and CDR2 is SYDVKM in the germline V gene. In DNA form, the CDR3 reads TGTGCCAGCAGTTTATGGGCCTTGGACAGGGGGCCCGGGGAGCTGTTTTTT. Its protein is CASSLWALDRGPGELFF.

The rearrangement links TRBV20-1 to TRBJ1-1; D is undetermined. V was pared by 0 bases and J by 4 bases, with 3 bases between. Germline CDR1 and CDR2: DFQATT and SNEGSKA (reference sequence). The CDR3 spans 11 residues. The DNA for the CDR3 is TGCAGTGCTAGAGATCTCACTGAAGCTTTCTTT. This sequence encodes CSARDLTEAFF.

This clone came up a few times. The chain joins TRBV28 to TRBJ2-4; unclear D gene. Trimming took 2 bases from V and 8 from J, leaving 13 bases between them. The CDR3 extends over 14 amino acids. Looked up from germline, CDR1 is MDHEN and CDR2 is SYDVKM. The CDR3 is CASSLGPTGDIQYF. CDR3 bases: TGTGCCAGCAGTTTAGGGCCTACTGGCGACATTCAGTACTTC.

This clone was picked up a small number of times. The gene calls are TRBV7-9 and TRBJ2-7; D may be TRBD2 (6 bases). CDR1 SEHNR and CDR2 FQNEAQ come from the germline V gene (reference sequence). The V end was cut by 3 bases, the J end by 4 bases, with 13 bases between. The CDR3 covers 14 residues. The CDR3 here is CASSFVSGRYEQYF. CDR3 in DNA: TGTGCCAGCAGCTTCGTGTCAGGGAGGTACGAGCAGTACTTC. The full variable domain, its missing parts supplied by reference TRBV7-9 and TRBJ2-7, is DTGVSQNPRHKITKRGQNVTFRCDPISEHNRLYWYRQTLGQGPEFLTYFQNEAQLEKSRLLSDRFSAERPKGSFSTLEIQRTEQGDSAMYLCASSFVSGRYEQYFGPGTRLTVT.